This entry lists 5 T cell receptor beta chains sequenced from one sample in a study of blood T cell repertoires in COVID-19. Generated by immunoSEQ multiplex PCR, the TCRdb table keeps only in-frame clones and is missing some. The table has some 120,000 clones, around four fifths seen once. Sequenced: peripheral blood. The receptors shown here come from a man between 65 and 85 years old with acute or convalescent COVID-19.

This chain joins TRBV30 and TRBJ1-1, with D possibly matching TRBD1 (5 bases). There are 13 residues in the CDR3. The germline V gene has CDR1 GTSNPN and CDR2 SVGIG (reference sequence). Trimming took 2 bases from V and 1 from J, leaving 8 bases between them. The CDR3 region is CAWSIQGNTEAFF. The CDR3 bases are TGTGCCTGGAGTATCCAGGGGAACACTGAAGCTTTCTTT. The full variable domain, its missing parts supplied by reference TRBV30 and TRBJ1-1, is SQTIHQWPATLVQPVGSPLSLECTVEGTSNPNLYWYRQAAGRGLQLLFYSVGIGQISSEVPQNLSASRPQDRQFILSSKKLLLSDSGFYLCAWSIQGNTEAFFGQGTRLTVV.

There are a few counts of this clone. V gene TRBV6-6 combines with J gene TRBJ2-2; 8 nucleotides match TRBD1. This CDR3 has 15 amino acids. Germline-derived CDR1 and CDR2 are MNHNY and SVGAGI (reference sequence). V dropped 6 bases and J dropped 3; count of bases not matched to a gene: 6. The CDR3 spells CASSHRGAHTGELFF. DNA of the CDR3: TGTGCCAGCAGCCACAGGGGGGCGCACACCGGGGAGCTGTTTTTT.

As regards this clone: Other DNA variants within this sample encode the same CDR3. This rearrangement joins TRBV19 to TRBJ1-5, with a tentative D call TRBD1 (6 bases). From germline, CDR1 is LNHDA and CDR2 SQIVND (reference sequence). The CDR3 extends over 16 amino acids. Trimming removed 1 base at V and 4 bases at J, with 14 bases between. The CDR3 DNA sequence: TGTGCCAGTAGTATAGTGTGGACAGCAGATAATCAGCCCCAGCATTTT. Translation: CASSIVWTADNQPQHF.

A few counts support this clone. The chain joins TRBV5-6 to TRBJ1-3, with 7 bases fitting TRBD1. V gave up 2 bases and J gave up 0 bases; unmatched junction bases: 5. The CDR3 is made up of 16 amino acids. Germline CDR1 is SGHDT and CDR2 is YYEEEE. The chain's CDR3 is CASSFLRDSSGNTIYF. The CDR3 DNA follows: TGTGCCAGCAGCTTCCTCCGGGACAGCTCTGGAAACACCATATATTTT.

This chain joins TRBV6-2 or TRBV6-3 and TRBJ1-4, with D tentatively TRBD1 (5 bases). The ends were cut back, 0 bases at V and 1 base at J, with 6 bases in the middle. Germline V gene sequence: CDR1 MNHEY, CDR2 SVGEGT. The CDR3 consists of 15 residues. The CDR3, as DNA: TGTGCCAGCAGTTACTCGACAGAAACTAATGAAAAACTGTTTTTT. It codes for CASSYSTETNEKLFF.